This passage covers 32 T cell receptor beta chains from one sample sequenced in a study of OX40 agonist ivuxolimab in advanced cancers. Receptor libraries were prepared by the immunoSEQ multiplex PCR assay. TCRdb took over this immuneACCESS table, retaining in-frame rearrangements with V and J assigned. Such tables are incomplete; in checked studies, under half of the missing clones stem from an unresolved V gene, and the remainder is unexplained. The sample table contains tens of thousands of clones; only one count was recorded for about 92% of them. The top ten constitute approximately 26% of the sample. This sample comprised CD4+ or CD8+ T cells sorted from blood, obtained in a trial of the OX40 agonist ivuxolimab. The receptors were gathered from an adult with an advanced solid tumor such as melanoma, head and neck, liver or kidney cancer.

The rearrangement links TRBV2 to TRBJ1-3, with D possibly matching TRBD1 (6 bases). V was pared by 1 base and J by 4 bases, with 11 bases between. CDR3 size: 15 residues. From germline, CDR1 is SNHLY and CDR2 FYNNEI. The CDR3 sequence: CASSEEGGSGNTIYF. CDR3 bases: TGTGCCAGCAGTGAAGAAGGGGGTTCAGGAAACACCATATATTTT.

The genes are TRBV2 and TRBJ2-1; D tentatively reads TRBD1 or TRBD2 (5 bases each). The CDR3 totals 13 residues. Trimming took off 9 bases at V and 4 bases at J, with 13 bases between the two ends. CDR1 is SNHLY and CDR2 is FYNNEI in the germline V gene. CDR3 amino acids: CARGVSIYNEQFF. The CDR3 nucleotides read TGTGCCAGGGGGGTTAGTATTTACAATGAGCAGTTCTTC.

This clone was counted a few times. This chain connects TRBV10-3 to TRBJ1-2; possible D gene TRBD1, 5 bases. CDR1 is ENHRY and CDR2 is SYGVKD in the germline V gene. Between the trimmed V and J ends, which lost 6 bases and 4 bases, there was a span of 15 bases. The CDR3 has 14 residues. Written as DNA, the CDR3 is TGTGCCATCAGCCCCGGATCTACAGGCTATGGCTACACCTTC. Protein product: CAISPGSTGYGYTF.

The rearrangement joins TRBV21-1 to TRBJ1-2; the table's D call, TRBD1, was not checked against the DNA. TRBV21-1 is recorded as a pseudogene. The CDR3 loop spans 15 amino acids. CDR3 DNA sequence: TGTGCCAGCAGCGACAGGGGACGAGGGAACTATGGCTACACCTTC. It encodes CASSDRGRGNYGYTF.

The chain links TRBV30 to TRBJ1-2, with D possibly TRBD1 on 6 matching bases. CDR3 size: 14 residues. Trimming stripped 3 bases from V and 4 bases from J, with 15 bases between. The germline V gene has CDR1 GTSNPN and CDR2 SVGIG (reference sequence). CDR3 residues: CAWSTGTPGYGYTF. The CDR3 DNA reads TGTGCCTGGAGCACCGGGACACCCGGCTATGGCTACACCTTC.

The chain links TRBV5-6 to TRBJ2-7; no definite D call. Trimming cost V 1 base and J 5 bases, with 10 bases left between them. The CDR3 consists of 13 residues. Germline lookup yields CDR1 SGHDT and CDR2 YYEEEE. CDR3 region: CASSLSQFDEQYF. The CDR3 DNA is TGTGCCAGCAGCTTGTCCCAGTTCGACGAGCAGTACTTC.

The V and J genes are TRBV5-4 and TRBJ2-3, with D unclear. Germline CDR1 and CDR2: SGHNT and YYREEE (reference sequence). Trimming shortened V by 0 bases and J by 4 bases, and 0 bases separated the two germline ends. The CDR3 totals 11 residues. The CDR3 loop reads CASSLADTQYF. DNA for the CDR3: TGTGCCAGCAGCTTGGCAGATACGCAGTATTTT.

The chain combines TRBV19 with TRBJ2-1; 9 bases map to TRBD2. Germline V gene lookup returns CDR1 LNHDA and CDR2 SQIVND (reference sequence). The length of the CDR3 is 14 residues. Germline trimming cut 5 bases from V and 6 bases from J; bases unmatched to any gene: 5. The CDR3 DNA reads TGTGCCAGTAGTCACGGCGGGGGGGGCAATGAGCAGTTCTTC. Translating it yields CASSHGGGGNEQFF.

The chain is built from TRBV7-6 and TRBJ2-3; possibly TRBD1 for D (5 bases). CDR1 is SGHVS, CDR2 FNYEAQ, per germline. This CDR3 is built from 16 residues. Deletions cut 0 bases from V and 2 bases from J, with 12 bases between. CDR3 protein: CASSLAQGAYTDTQYF. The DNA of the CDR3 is TGTGCCAGCAGCTTAGCGCAGGGCGCCTACACAGATACGCAGTATTTT.

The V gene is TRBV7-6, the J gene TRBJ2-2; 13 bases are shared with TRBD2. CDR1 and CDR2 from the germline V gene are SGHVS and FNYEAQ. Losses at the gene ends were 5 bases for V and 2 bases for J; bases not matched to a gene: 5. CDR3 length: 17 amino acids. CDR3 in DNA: TGTGCCAGCAGCACCGGACTAGCGGGGGCCAACACCGGGGAGCTGTTTTTT. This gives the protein CASSTGLAGANTGELFF.

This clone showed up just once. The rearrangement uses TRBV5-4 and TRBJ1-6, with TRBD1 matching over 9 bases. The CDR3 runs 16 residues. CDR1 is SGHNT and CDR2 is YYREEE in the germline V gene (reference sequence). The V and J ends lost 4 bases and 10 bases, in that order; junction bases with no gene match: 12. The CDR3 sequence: CASSPPGDRVRSPLHF. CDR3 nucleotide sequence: TGTGCCAGCAGCCCCCCTGGGGACAGGGTTCGATCACCCCTCCACTTT.

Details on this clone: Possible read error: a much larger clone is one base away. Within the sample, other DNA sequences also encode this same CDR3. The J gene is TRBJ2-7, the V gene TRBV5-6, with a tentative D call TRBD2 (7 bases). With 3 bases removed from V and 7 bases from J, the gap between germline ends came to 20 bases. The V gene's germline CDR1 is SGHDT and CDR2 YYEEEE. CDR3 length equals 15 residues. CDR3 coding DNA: TGTGCCAGCAGCTGGGGCCTCGCGGGGGCGGGGGAGCAGTACTTC. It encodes CASSWGLAGAGEQYF.

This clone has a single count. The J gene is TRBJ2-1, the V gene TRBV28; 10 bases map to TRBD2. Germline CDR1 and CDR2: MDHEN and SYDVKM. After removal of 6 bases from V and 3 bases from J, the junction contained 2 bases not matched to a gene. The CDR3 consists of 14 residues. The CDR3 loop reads CASSIAGGYNEQFF. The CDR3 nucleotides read TGTGCCAGCAGCATAGCGGGGGGCTACAATGAGCAGTTCTTC.

The CDR3 bases are TGTGCCAGCAGCTTGGAAGGGGACTATGGCTACACCTTC. This codes for CASSLEGDYGYTF. The gene calls are TRBV5-6 and TRBJ1-2, with D possibly TRBD1 on 5 matching bases. This CDR3 has 13 residues. V lost 0 bases, J lost 3 bases, and 6 bases lay in between. Germline loops: CDR1 SGHDT, CDR2 YYEEEE.

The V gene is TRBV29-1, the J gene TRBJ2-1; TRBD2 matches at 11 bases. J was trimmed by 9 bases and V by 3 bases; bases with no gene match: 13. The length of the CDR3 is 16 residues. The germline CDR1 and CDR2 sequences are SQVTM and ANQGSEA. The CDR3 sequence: CSVELLAGEFYTEQFF. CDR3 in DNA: TGCAGCGTTGAGTTACTAGCGGGGGAATTTTATACTGAGCAGTTCTTC.

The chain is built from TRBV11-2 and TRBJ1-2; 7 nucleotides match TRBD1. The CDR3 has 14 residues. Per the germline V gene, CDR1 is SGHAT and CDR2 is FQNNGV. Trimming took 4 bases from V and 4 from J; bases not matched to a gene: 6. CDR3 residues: CASSSGTVPYGYTF. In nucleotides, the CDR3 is TGTGCCAGCAGCTCCGGGACAGTGCCCTATGGCTACACCTTC. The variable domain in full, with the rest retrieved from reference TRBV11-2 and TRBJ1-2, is EAGVAQSPRYKIIEKRQSVAFWCNPISGHATLYWYQQILGQGPKLLIQFQNNGVVDDSQLPKDRFSAERLKGVDSTLKIQPAKLEDSAVYLCASSSGTVPYGYTFGSGTRLTVV.

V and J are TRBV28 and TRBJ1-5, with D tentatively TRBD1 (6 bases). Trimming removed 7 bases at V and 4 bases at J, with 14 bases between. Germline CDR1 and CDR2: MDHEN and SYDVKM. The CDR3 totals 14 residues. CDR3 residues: CASTQGFPNQPQHF. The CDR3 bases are TGTGCCAGCACCCAGGGGTTCCCTAATCAGCCCCAGCATTTT.

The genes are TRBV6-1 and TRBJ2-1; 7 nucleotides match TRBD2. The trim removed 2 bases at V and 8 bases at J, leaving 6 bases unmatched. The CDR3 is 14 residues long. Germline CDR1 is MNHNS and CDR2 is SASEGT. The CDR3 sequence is CASSEQTSWHEQFF. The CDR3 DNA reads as TGTGCCAGCAGTGAACAGACTAGCTGGCATGAGCAGTTCTTC.

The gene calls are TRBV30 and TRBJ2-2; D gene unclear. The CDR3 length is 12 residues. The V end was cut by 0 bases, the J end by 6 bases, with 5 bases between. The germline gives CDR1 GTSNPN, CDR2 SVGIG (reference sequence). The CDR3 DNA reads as TGTGCCTGGAGTGTGTTGTCCGGGGAGCTGTTTTTT. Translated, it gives CAWSVLSGELFF. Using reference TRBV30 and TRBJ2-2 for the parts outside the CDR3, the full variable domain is SQTIHQWPATLVQPVGSPLSLECTVEGTSNPNLYWYRQAAGRGLQLLFYSVGIGQISSEVPQNLSASRPQDRQFILSSKKLLLSDSGFYLCAWSVLSGELFFGEGSRLTVL.

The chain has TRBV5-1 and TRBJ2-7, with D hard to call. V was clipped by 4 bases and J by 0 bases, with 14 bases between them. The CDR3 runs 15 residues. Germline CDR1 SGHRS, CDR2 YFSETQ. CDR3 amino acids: CASSPYYGHSYEQYF. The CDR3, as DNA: TGCGCCAGCAGCCCCTATTATGGCCACTCCTACGAGCAGTACTTC.

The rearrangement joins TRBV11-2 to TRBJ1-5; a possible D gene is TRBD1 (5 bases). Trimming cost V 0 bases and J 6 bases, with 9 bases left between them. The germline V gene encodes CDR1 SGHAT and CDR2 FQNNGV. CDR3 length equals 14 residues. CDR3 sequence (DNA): TGTGCCAGCAGCTTAGATGGGGGTGGTCAGCCCCAGCATTTT. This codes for CASSLDGGGQPQHF. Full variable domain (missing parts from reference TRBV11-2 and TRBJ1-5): EAGVAQSPRYKIIEKRQSVAFWCNPISGHATLYWYQQILGQGPKLLIQFQNNGVVDDSQLPKDRFSAERLKGVDSTLKIQPAKLEDSAVYLCASSLDGGGQPQHFGDGTRLSIL.

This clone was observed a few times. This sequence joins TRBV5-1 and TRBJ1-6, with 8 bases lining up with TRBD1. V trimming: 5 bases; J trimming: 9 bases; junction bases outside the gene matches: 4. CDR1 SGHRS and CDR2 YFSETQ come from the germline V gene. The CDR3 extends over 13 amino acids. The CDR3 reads CASRPDRGSPLHF. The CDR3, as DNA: TGCGCCAGCAGACCTGACAGGGGTTCACCCCTCCACTTT.

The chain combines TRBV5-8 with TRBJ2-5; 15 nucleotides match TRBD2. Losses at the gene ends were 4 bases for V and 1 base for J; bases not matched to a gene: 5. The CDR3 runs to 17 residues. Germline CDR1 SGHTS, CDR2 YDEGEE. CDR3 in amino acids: CASSPGLAGGVQETQYF. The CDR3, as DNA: TGTGCCAGCAGCCCAGGACTAGCGGGGGGGGTCCAAGAGACCCAGTACTTC. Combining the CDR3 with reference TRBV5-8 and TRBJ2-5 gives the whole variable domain EAGVTQSPTHLIKTRGQQATLRCSPISGHTSVYWYQQALGLGLQFLLWYDEGEERNRGNFPPRFSGRQFPNYSSELNVNALELEDSALYLCASSPGLAGGVQETQYFGPGTRLLVL.

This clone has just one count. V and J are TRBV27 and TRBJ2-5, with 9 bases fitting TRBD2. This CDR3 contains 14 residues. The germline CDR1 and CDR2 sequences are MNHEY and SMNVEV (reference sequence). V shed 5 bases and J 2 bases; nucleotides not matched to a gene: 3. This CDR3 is CASSPGLAQETQYF. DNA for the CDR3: TGTGCCAGCAGTCCGGGACTAGCTCAAGAGACCCAGTACTTC.

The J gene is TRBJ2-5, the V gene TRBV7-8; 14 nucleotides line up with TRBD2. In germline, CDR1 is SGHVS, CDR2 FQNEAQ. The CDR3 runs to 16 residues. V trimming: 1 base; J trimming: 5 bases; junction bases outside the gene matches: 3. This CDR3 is CASSLGLAGGLETQYF. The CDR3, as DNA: TGTGCCAGCAGCTTAGGACTAGCGGGGGGGCTGGAGACCCAGTACTTC.

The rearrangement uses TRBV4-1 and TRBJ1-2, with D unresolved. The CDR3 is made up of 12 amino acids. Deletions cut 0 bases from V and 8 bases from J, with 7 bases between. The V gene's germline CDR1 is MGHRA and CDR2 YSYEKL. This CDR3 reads CASSQDHSGYTF. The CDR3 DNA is TGCGCCAGCAGCCAAGATCACTCAGGCTACACCTTC.

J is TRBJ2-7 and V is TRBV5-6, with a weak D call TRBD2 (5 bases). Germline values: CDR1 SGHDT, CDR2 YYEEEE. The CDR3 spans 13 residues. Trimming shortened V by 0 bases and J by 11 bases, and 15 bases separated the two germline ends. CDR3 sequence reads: CASSLGLALLEYF. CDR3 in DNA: TGTGCCAGCAGCTTGGGCCTAGCCCTATTAGAGTACTTC.

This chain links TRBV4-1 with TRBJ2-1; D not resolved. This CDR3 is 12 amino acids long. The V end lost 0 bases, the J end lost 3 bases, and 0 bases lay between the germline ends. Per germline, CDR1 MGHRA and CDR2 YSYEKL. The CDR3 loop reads CASSQDYNEQFF. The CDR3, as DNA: TGCGCCAGCAGCCAAGACTACAATGAGCAGTTCTTC.

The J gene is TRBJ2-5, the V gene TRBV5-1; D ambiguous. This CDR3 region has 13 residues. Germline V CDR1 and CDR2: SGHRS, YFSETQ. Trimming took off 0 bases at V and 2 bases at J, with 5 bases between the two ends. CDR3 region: CASSLGDQETQYF. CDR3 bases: TGCGCCAGCAGCTTGGGGGATCAAGAGACCCAGTACTTC.

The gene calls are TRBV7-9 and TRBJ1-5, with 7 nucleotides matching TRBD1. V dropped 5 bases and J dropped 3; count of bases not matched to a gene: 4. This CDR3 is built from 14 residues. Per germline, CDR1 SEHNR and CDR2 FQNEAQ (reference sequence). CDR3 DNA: TGTGCCAGCAGCCAAACAGGGGACAATCAGCCCCAGCATTTT. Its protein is CASSQTGDNQPQHF.

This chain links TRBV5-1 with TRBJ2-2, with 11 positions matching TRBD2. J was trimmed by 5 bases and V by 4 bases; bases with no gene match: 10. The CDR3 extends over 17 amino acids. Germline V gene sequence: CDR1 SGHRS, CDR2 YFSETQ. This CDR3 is CASSPNLAGGPTGELFF. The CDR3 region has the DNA TGCGCCAGCAGCCCGAATTTAGCGGGAGGGCCAACCGGGGAGCTGTTTTTT.

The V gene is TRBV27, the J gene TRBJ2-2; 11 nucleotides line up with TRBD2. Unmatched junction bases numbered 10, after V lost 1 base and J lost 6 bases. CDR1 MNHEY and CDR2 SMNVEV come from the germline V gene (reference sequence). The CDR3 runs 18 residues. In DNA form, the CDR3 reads TGTGCCAGCAGTTTATTTCCTAGCGGGAGGTTCACCGCCGGGGAGCTGTTTTTT. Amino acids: CASSLFPSGRFTAGELFF.